This T cell receptor (beta chain) appears in the sequencing data of a study of Ad26.COV2.S vaccination and SARS-CoV-2 variants (dated by TCRdb to 2020 to 2023). In the study overall: TCRbeta repertoire sequencing served as the tool for gauging how specific and how broad the SARS-CoV-2-reactive T cell receptors were following Ad26.COV2.S vaccination. The TCR-sequenced set comprised around 32 samples: around 20 Ad26.COV2.S vaccine recipients, 5 placebo recipients and 8 SARS-CoV-2 convalescent individuals. General study outcomes and caveats: Spike-specific TCR breadth was higher in Ad26.COV2.S recipients than in placebo recipients (P = 0.0014). After vaccination, spike-specific CD8+ and CD4+ T cell responses were reported to show substantial breadth. It was noted by the authors that total T cell responses may have been underestimated by the TCR breadth and depth analyses. Non-spike TCR breadth was comparable between vaccine and placebo recipients, consistent with the vaccine containing only spike.

The CDR3, from cysteine to phenylalanine, totals 11 residues. Only the CDR3 part of the read is kept: 33 bases, read in frame from the first base. Between the V and J ends, shortened by 7 bases and 4 bases respectively, the junction contains 7 bases. The time point tag for this specimen amounts to: individuals recovered from natural SARS-CoV-2 infection. With regard to this clone: Its recognized antigen is unknown. No clone much larger than this one lies a single base away; base qualities are absent.

The immunoSEQ Assay was the method used to sequence TCRbeta CDR3 regions. After extraction, genomic DNA underwent amplification by bias-controlled multiplex PCR, followed by high-throughput sequencing. The study's own analysis went as follows. Collapsing and filtering of sequences were performed to quantify the absolute abundance of each unique TCRbeta CDR3 region. T cell fraction was estimated by normalizing TCRbeta template counts to usable DNA, with usable DNA measured through amplification of reference genes found in all nucleated cells. Repertoire TCRs were annotated as SARS-CoV-2-specific when V gene, CDR3 amino acid sequence and J gene were exactly matched to a known reactive TCR set. The reference SARS-CoV-2 TCR set was derived from MIRA and filtered for enrichment in COVID-19-positive ImmuneCODE repertoires, a step that removed public or cross-reactive TCRs. Using the MIRA antigens, annotated TCRs were further analysed by specific ORF or by position within an ORF. Breadth was defined as the number of annotated unique rearrangements divided by the total number of unique productive rearrangements, and depth was defined as the summed frequency of the annotated unique rearrangements. TCR breadth was compared between groups using two-sided Wilcoxon rank-sum tests. The clones in this table, taken by TCRdb from immuneACCESS, are in-frame only. Not every clone is retained; where verified, under half of the shortfall comes from an unresolved V gene, and the cause of the rest is unknown. From that table come the V and J calls and clone size; the DNA was used to work out D and trimming. For this sample there are roughly 100,000 clones; roughly 80% appear just once. The ten largest clones take up 15% to 20% of the sample.

Source: peripheral blood, taken after recovery from COVID-19. The chain is assembled from TRBV12-3 or TRBV12-4 and TRBJ1-1, with the D gene uncertain. The TCR comes from a human donor who had recovered from COVID-19. The CDR3 is CASKLGTEAFF. The nucleotides read TGTGCCAGCAAGCTAGGCACTGAAGCTTTCTTT.